This is a list of T cell receptor beta chains from one sample in a study of molecular identifiers for immune sequencing clone quantification. TCRdb re-called the PCR reads through MiXCR, storing one row per CDR3 protein. The sample lists roughly 300,000 distinct CDR3 sequences, roughly 23% seen once, with around 0.76% in the top ten. The sequenced sample was naive CD8+ T cells from blood, with Jurkat cell RNA spiked in. The receptor set was obtained from a human donor in good health. Some libraries in this study had Jurkat cell RNA spiked in. Both conserved end residues are part of each CDR3. Each record gives: V gene, clone size, CDR3 protein. The size field is filled for only some rows; it gives once, few, many or a size class.

V gene: TRBV28; clone size: few; CDR3 protein: CASSRGLGASNQPQHF
V gene: TRBV6-2/TRBV6-3; clone size: few; CDR3 protein: CASRGDGVFYEQYF
V gene: TRBV29-1; clone size: many; CDR3 protein: CSVEDLVKGRGQETQYF
V gene: TRBV27; clone size: many; CDR3 protein: CASRGPGAYNEQFF
V gene: TRBV3-1; clone size: -; CDR3 protein: CASSQDTSGTGELFF
V gene: TRBV5-6; clone size: many; CDR3 protein: CASSTRDRAFSGANVLTF
V gene: TRBV7-6; clone size: many; CDR3 protein: CASSLDIWGQGAGTGELFF
V gene: TRBV27; clone size: few; CDR3 protein: CASRLERGGRVGTDTQYF
V gene: TRBV12-3/TRBV12-4; clone size: -; CDR3 protein: CASSLIRAEGYTF
V gene: TRBV30; clone size: many; CDR3 protein: CAWTASGGTDTQYF
V gene: TRBV20-1; clone size: few; CDR3 protein: CSAPNYPTSRVQDTQYF
V gene: TRBV7-9; clone size: many; CDR3 protein: CASSLLGGADWEQYF
V gene: TRBV4-3; clone size: many; CDR3 protein: CASSQDWTGTGNTIYF
V gene: TRBV7-8; clone size: once; CDR3 protein: CASSPRDNSYEQFF
V gene: TRBV29-1; clone size: many; CDR3 protein: CSVESDREGQPQHF
V gene: TRBV7-3; clone size: -; CDR3 protein: CASSPSGKVDTQYF
V gene: TRBV3-1; clone size: few; CDR3 protein: CASSQGPADQETQYF
V gene: TRBV7-9; clone size: -; CDR3 protein: CASSPQIYRGEAGELFF
V gene: TRBV6-2/TRBV6-3; clone size: -; CDR3 protein: CASSLGDHASEFF
V gene: TRBV29-1; clone size: many; CDR3 protein: CSVEETSPYNEQFF
V gene: TRBV18; clone size: once; CDR3 protein: CASSPFSESRNEQFF